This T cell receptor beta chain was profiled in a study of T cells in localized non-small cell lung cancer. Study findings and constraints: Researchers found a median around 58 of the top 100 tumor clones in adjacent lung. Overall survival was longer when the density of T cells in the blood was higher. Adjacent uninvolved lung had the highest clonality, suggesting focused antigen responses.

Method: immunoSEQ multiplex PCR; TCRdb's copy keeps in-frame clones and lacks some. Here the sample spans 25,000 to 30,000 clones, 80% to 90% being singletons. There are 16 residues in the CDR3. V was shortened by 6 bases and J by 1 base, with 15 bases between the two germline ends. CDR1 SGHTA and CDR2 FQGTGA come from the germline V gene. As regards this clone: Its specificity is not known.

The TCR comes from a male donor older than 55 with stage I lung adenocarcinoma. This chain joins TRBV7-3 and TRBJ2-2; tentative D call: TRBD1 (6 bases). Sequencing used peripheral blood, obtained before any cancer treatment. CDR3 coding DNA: TGTGCCAGCAGGGAATGGGGGCAGGTGAACACCGGGGAGCTGTTTTTT. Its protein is CASREWGQVNTGELFF.